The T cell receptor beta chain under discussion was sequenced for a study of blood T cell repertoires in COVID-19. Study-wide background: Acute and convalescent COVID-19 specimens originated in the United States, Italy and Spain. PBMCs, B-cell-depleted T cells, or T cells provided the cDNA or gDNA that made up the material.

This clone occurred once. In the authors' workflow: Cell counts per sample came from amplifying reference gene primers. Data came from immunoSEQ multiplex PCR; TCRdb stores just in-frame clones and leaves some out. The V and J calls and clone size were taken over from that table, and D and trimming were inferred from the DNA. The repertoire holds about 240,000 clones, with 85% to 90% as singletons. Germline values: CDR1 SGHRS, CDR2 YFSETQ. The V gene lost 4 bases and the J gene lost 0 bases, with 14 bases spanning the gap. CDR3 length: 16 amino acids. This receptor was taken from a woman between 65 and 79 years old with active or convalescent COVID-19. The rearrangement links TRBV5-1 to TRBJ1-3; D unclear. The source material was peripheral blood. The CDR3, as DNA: TGCGCCAGCAGCCCCCATCCGACGGGCTCTGGAAACACCATATATTTT. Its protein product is CASSPHPTGSGNTIYF.